This T cell receptor beta chain was sequenced for a study of blood T cell repertoires in COVID-19. Study-level information: COVID-19 samples from acute and convalescent phases originated in the United States, Italy and Spain. T cells, B-cell-depleted T cells, or PBMCs provided the cDNA or gDNA that served as material.

The CDR3 has 13 residues. After removal of 5 bases from V and 14 bases from J, the junction contained 13 bases not matched to a gene. Germline V gene data show CDR1 as MNHEY and CDR2 as SMNVEV (reference sequence). Authors' analysis steps: Amplification of reference gene primers was used by the study to estimate nucleated cell counts. Clones were read by immunoSEQ multiplex PCR, and TCRdb kept only the in-frame ones, dropping some. The DNA was the basis for D and trimming; V, J and clone size are from that table. Among about 70,000 clones listed, 75% to 90% were seen once. The sequence was obtained from a man between 65 and 85 years old who had recovered from COVID-19. The sequenced sample consisted of peripheral blood. This rearrangement joins TRBV27 to TRBJ2-3, with 7 bases aligning to TRBD1. CDR3: CASSRQGGSPRYF. The DNA for the CDR3 is TGTGCCAGCAGTCGACAGGGCGGTTCCCCCCGGTATTTT.